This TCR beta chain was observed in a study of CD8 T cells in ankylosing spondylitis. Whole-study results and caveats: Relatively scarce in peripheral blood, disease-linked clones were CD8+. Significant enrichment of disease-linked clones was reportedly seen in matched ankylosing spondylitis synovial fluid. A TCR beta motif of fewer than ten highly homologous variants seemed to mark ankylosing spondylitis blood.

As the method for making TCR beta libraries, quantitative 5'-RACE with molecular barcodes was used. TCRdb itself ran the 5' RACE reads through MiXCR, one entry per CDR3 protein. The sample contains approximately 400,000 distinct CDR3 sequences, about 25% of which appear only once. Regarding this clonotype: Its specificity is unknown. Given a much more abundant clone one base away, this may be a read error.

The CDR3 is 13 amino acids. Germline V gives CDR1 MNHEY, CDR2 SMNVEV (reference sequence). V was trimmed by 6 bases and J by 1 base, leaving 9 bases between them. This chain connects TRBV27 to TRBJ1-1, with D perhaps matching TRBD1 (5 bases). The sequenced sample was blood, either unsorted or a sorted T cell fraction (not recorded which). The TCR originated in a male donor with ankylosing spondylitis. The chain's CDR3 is CASRDQGNTEAFF. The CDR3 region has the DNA TGTGCCAGCAGGGATCAGGGGAACACTGAAGCTTTCTTT.